The rows below give T cell receptor beta chains drawn from one sample of a study of T cell repertoires in cytomegalovirus infection. TCRdb reprocessed the reads via MiXCR and lists one record per CDR3 protein. Among approximately 180,000 distinct CDR3 sequences listed, 9.5% were seen once. The source material was PBMCs. These receptor sequences come from a human donor in good health (CMV status not recorded). Some clones in this sample may be carry-over from other donors' samples. CDR3s include the opening cysteine and the closing phenylalanine or tryptophan. Fields, in order: CDR3 protein, J gene, V gene.

CDR3 protein: CASSTSGSLGRELFF
J gene: TRBJ2-2
V gene: TRBV19

CDR3 protein: CASSLALDSGANVLTF
J gene: TRBJ2-6
V gene: TRBV7-2

CDR3 protein: CASSPSQGADTQYF
J gene: TRBJ2-3
V gene: TRBV18

CDR3 protein: CASSPWGTEAIPTNEKLFF
J gene: TRBJ1-4
V gene: TRBV5-6

CDR3 protein: CASSLALTGRNTEAFF
J gene: TRBJ1-1
V gene: TRBV7-9

CDR3 protein: CATSDLAGSGLAGDEQFF
J gene: TRBJ2-1
V gene: TRBV24-1

CDR3 protein: CASSLGRGRNQPQHF
J gene: TRBJ1-5
V gene: TRBV13

CDR3 protein: CASSLSAFATNEKLFF
J gene: TRBJ1-4
V gene: TRBV28

CDR3 protein: CASQRRTLTGELFF
J gene: TRBJ2-2
V gene: TRBV27

CDR3 protein: CASSQVTGVSYNEQFF
J gene: TRBJ2-1
V gene: TRBV4-2

CDR3 protein: CCGRRGNQPQHF
J gene: TRBJ1-5
V gene: TRBV15

CDR3 protein: CAISLDRDTEAFF
J gene: TRBJ1-1
V gene: TRBV10-3